The TCR beta chain described here comes from a study of control samples from healthy donors and cancer patients. TCRdb's copy holds only in-frame clones and misses some; the assay was immunoSEQ multiplex PCR. This table has 70,000 to 75,000 clones, 94% appearing once. V was clipped by 2 bases and J by 7 bases, with 9 bases between them. The CDR3 length is 13 residues. Germline-derived CDR1 and CDR2 are LGHDT and YNNKEL (reference sequence). The J gene is TRBJ2-1, the V gene TRBV3-1 (or the pseudogene TRBV3-2); D is unclear. Sequencing was done on a sample of blood. The sequence came from a woman aged 30 to 39 in good health. The CDR3 loop reads CASSQSLSNEQFF. CDR3 in DNA: TGTGCCAGCAGCCAATCGCTGAGTAATGAGCAGTTCTTC.